Presented here are 24 T cell receptor beta chains from one specimen sequenced in a study of blood T cell repertoires in COVID-19. Data came from immunoSEQ multiplex PCR; TCRdb stores just in-frame clones and leaves some out. The table includes 100,000 or so clones, 65% to 85% detected once. The sequenced material came from peripheral blood. The receptors here all came from a man between 65 and 85 years old with active or convalescent COVID-19.

The chain recombines TRBV15 with TRBJ2-3; 12 bases agree with TRBD1. The CDR3 extends over 16 amino acids. The junction had 9 bases not matched to a gene; V was cut back by 4 bases and J by 7 bases. The germline V gene has CDR1 LNHNV and CDR2 YYDKDF (reference sequence). The CDR3: CATSTAGTGGGHTQYF. The CDR3 coding sequence is TGTGCCACCAGCACTGCCGGGACAGGGGGCGGACATACGCAGTATTTT.

The chain has TRBV18 and TRBJ1-1; 8 bases match TRBD1. Germline V gives CDR1 KGHSH, CDR2 LQKENI. J gave up 0 bases and V 2 bases, and 5 bases lay outside the gene matches. The CDR3 runs 16 residues. This CDR3 reads CASSPGQGSLNTEAFF. The CDR3 DNA follows: TGTGCCAGCTCACCAGGACAGGGATCCTTGAACACTGAAGCTTTCTTT.

The chain carries TRBV6-5 and TRBJ1-2, with 9 bases lining up with TRBD1. The CDR3 spans 14 residues. V shed 6 bases, J shed 2 bases, and the junction held 4 bases outside the gene matches. Germline V gene lookup returns CDR1 MNHEY and CDR2 SVGAGI. This CDR3 reads CASSTGGSNYGYTF. As DNA, the CDR3 is TGTGCCAGCAGCACAGGGGGCTCCAACTATGGCTACACCTTC.

The chain is built from TRBV7-9 and TRBJ1-1; 7 bases are a match to TRBD1. Germline V gene sequence: CDR1 SEHNR, CDR2 FQNEAQ (reference sequence). There are 13 residues in the CDR3. V was pared by 4 bases and J by 8 bases, with 7 bases of the junction left unmatched. CDR3 DNA sequence: TGTGCCAGCAGCTCGGACAGGTGGGCGGAAGCTTTCTTT. Its protein is CASSSDRWAEAFF.

V and J are TRBV20-1 and TRBJ1-5; 7 nucleotides match TRBD1. In germline, CDR1 is DFQATT, CDR2 SNEGSKA (reference sequence). The CDR3 is 15 residues long. The ends lost 3 bases at V and 4 bases at J; junction bases unmatched: 9. As DNA, the CDR3 is TGCAGTGCTAGTCTCGGTGGACAGGCAAATCAGCCCCAGCATTTT. Residues: CSASLGGQANQPQHF.

The gene calls are TRBV5-4 and TRBJ1-5, with D possibly matching TRBD1 (6 bases). Germline CDR1 SGHNT, CDR2 YYREEE (reference sequence). The CDR3 covers 14 residues. The V end lost 2 bases, the J end lost 7 bases, and 13 bases lay between the germline ends. The CDR3 spells CASSLQGVGQPQHF. In nucleotides, the CDR3 is TGTGCCAGCAGCTTACAGGGTGTGGGCCAGCCCCAGCATTTT.

In its sample, this clone was seen once. The chain combines TRBV3-1 (or the pseudogene TRBV3-2) with TRBJ1-2; TRBD1 might be the D (6 bases). Germline loops: CDR1 LGHDT, CDR2 YNNKEL (reference sequence). CDR3 length: 14 residues. V gave up 2 bases and J gave up 6 bases, with 13 bases separating them. The CDR3, as DNA: TGTGCCAGCAGCCAATCACGCAGGGGAGATGGCTACACCTTC. This codes for CASSQSRRGDGYTF.

This clone has just one count. This CDR3 reads CASSRRGTSGAETQYF. CDR3 coding DNA: TGTGCCAGCTCACGGAGAGGGACTAGCGGGGCAGAGACCCAGTACTTC. The genes are TRBV18 and TRBJ2-5, with 13 positions matching TRBD2. CDR1 and CDR2 (germline): KGHSH, LQKENI. This CDR3 has 16 amino acids. The trim removed 4 bases at V and 4 bases at J, leaving 6 bases unmatched.

The rearrangement links TRBV9 to TRBJ2-1; D gene ambiguous. The V gene's germline CDR1 is SGDLS and CDR2 YYNGEE. There are 12 residues in the CDR3. V gave up 0 bases and J gave up 10 bases, with 8 bases separating them. The CDR3 here is CASSVGGYEQFF. For the CDR3, the DNA is TGTGCCAGCAGCGTAGGCGGATACGAGCAGTTCTTC.

This chain connects TRBV6-5 to TRBJ2-3, with TRBD2 identical over 10 bases. Trimming took 7 bases from V and 1 from J; bases not matched to a gene: 5. Germline lookup yields CDR1 MNHEY and CDR2 SVGAGI. The CDR3 is 15 residues long. CDR3 sequence reads: CASTTSGAGTDTQYF. The CDR3 DNA sequence: TGTGCCAGCACAACTAGCGGGGCTGGCACAGATACGCAGTATTTT.

The gene calls are TRBV7-2 and TRBJ2-2; TRBD2 aligns across 9 bases. Germline lookup yields CDR1 SGHTA and CDR2 FQGNSA. With V trimmed by 4 bases and J by 8 bases, 11 bases remained unmatched. This CDR3 is 16 amino acids long. The CDR3 loop is CASSSSFLAGLGELFF. CDR3 nucleotide sequence: TGTGCCAGCAGCTCCTCTTTTCTAGCGGGGTTAGGGGAGCTGTTTTTT.

V usage is TRBV30 and J usage is TRBJ2-3, with 12 bases identical to TRBD2. Trimming at V came to 0 bases and at J to 4 bases, leaving 11 bases not matched to a gene. The germline gives CDR1 GTSNPN, CDR2 SVGIG (reference sequence). The CDR3 is made up of 18 amino acids. The CDR3 region is CAWSVLAGGRRRADTQYF. The CDR3 DNA follows: TGTGCCTGGAGTGTCCTAGCGGGGGGGAGAAGGAGGGCAGATACGCAGTATTTT.

This chain links TRBV6-2 or TRBV6-3 with TRBJ1-5, with 9 bases matching TRBD1. Germline V CDR1 and CDR2: MNHEY, SVGEGT. The CDR3 loop spans 16 amino acids. V was clipped by 5 bases and J by 4 bases; unmatched bases: 9. The CDR3 loop is CASSRAGTGLNQPQHF. Here the CDR3 DNA reads TGTGCCAGCAGTAGGGCCGGGACAGGGCTTAATCAGCCCCAGCATTTT.

This clone was counted once. The chain has TRBV6-4 and TRBJ2-6, with unresolved D. The CDR3 is 17 amino acids. Germline CDR1 MRHNA, CDR2 SNTAGT. Trimming took 9 bases from V and 3 from J, leaving 21 bases between them. CDR3 nucleotides: TGTGCCAGATCACACCAGGTCAGGCCGAATGGGGCCAACGTCCTGACTTTC. It specifies CARSHQVRPNGANVLTF.

As concerns this clone: The sample has other DNA sequences that encode this CDR3 too. V and J are TRBV30 and TRBJ1-1; D gene uncertain. CDR1 and CDR2 from the germline V gene are GTSNPN and SVGIG (reference sequence). The germline V and J ends were trimmed by 0 bases and 2 bases, with 7 bases remaining between them. The CDR3 consists of 13 residues. In DNA form, the CDR3 reads TGTGCCTGGAGTGTACAATTAAACACTGAAGCTTTCTTT. It yields the protein CAWSVQLNTEAFF. The full variable domain, in which reference TRBV30 and TRBJ1-1 provide the parts outside the CDR3, is SQTIHQWPATLVQPVGSPLSLECTVEGTSNPNLYWYRQAAGRGLQLLFYSVGIGQISSEVPQNLSASRPQDRQFILSSKKLLLSDSGFYLCAWSVQLNTEAFFGQGTRLTVV.

This chain uses TRBV19 with TRBJ2-2; 11 bases fit TRBD1. There are 16 residues in the CDR3. Trimming at V came to 3 bases and at J to 8 bases, leaving 8 bases not matched to a gene. In germline, CDR1 is LNHDA, CDR2 SQIVND (reference sequence). CDR3 protein: CASSIGQGAPPGELFF. The CDR3 nucleotides are TGTGCCAGTAGTATCGGACAGGGGGCGCCCCCGGGGGAGCTGTTTTTT.

The chain couples TRBV28 to TRBJ2-7; TRBD1 agrees at 8 bases. The V and J ends lost 2 bases and 5 bases, in that order; junction bases with no gene match: 2. The germline V gene encodes CDR1 MDHEN and CDR2 SYDVKM. The length of the CDR3 is 13 residues. As DNA, the CDR3 is TGTGCCAGCAGTTTACCGACAGGGGACGAGCAGTACTTC. Translation: CASSLPTGDEQYF. The whole variable domain, filled in from reference TRBV28 and TRBJ2-7, reads DVKVTQSSRYLVKRTGEKVFLECVQDMDHENMFWYRQDPGLGLRLIYFSYDVKMKEKGDIPEGYSVSREKKERFSLILESASTNQTSMYLCASSLPTGDEQYFGPGTRLTVT.

This chain joins TRBV7-8 and TRBJ2-5, with a possible D match to TRBD1 (5 bases). This CDR3 comprises 13 residues. Germline values: CDR1 SGHVS, CDR2 FQNEAQ. Between the trimmed V and J ends, which lost 6 bases and 5 bases, there was a span of 13 bases. The chain's CDR3 is CASRFSAGETQYF. DNA for the CDR3: TGTGCCAGCAGGTTCTCGGCAGGGGAGACCCAGTACTTC.

The chain links TRBV2 to TRBJ1-2, with TRBD1 matching 8 bases. V lost 2 bases and J lost 5; bases outside the gene matches: 7. The CDR3 consists of 15 residues. The germline gives CDR1 SNHLY, CDR2 FYNNEI. In DNA form, the CDR3 reads TGTGCCAGCAGTGAACCCCAGGGGGCTTGGTATGGCTACACCTTC. This encodes CASSEPQGAWYGYTF. Variable domain in full (rest from reference TRBV2 and TRBJ1-2): EPEVTQTPSHQVTQMGQEVILRCVPISNHLYFYWYRQILGQKVEFLVSFYNNEISEKSEIFDDQFSVERPDGSNFTLKIRSTKLEDSAMYFCASSEPQGAWYGYTFGSGTRLTVV.

CDR3 protein: CASSNPGQDYLEQYF. CDR3 DNA: TGTGCCAGCAGCAACCCCGGACAGGATTATCTCGAGCAGTACTTC. This chain links TRBV5-4 with TRBJ2-7, with 7 bases lining up with TRBD1. The CDR3 loop spans 15 amino acids. J lost 6 bases, V lost 4 bases, and 13 bases had no gene match. The germline V gene has CDR1 SGHNT and CDR2 YYREEE (reference sequence).

The chain couples TRBV10-3 to TRBJ2-1; TRBD2 might be the D (6 bases). Germline V gene data show CDR1 as ENHRY and CDR2 as SYGVKD. Trimming removed 0 bases at V and 7 bases at J, with 13 bases between. This CDR3 region has 15 residues. CDR3 nucleotide sequence: TGTGCCATCAGTGAGTCTACTAGCCTGGGTAATGAGCAGTTCTTC. Translated, it gives CAISESTSLGNEQFF.

This rearrangement joins TRBV18 to TRBJ2-1; no definite D call. Germline loops: CDR1 KGHSH, CDR2 LQKENI. The CDR3 has 13 residues. The V gene lost 2 bases and the J gene lost 7 bases, with 9 bases spanning the gap. The CDR3 bases are TGTGCCAGCTCACCATTTACGGAGAATGAGCAGTTCTTC. It codes for CASSPFTENEQFF.

This clone was detected only a few times. The chain couples TRBV20-1 to TRBJ1-2, with D hard to call. Germline V lookup: CDR1 DFQATT, CDR2 SNEGSKA (reference sequence). The CDR3 consists of 11 residues. Trimming shortened V by 7 bases and J by 5 bases, and 11 bases separated the two germline ends. CDR3 in DNA: TGCAGTGTCCAGCGAGGATATGGCTACACCTTC. Protein sequence: CSVQRGYGYTF.

CDR3 region: CASSSPGTGGEKLFF. The CDR3 DNA reads TGTGCCAGCAGCTCACCAGGGACGGGAGGGGAAAAACTGTTTTTT. V is TRBV7-2 and J is TRBJ1-4, with a tentative D call TRBD1 (5 bases). Looked up from germline, CDR1 is SGHTA and CDR2 is FQGNSA. The CDR3 is 15 amino acids. Deletions cut 4 bases from V and 8 bases from J, with 17 bases between.